There are many counts of the clone carrying this T cell receptor (beta chain). This sample stems from a study of CD8+CD57+ T cells in acquired aplastic anemia. Using genomic DNA as the template, TCR beta VDJ and CDR3 profiling was carried out. TCRdb called the reads again in MiXCR, with one record for every CDR3 protein. The sample has 150,000 to 200,000 distinct CDR3 sequences, 40% to 60% seen once. CDR3 length: 15 amino acids. Trimming shortened V by 2 bases and J by 2 bases, and 11 bases separated the two germline ends. Germline V gene sequence: CDR1 SGHTA, CDR2 FQGTGA. All sequencing subjects had displayed CD8+CD57+ cell expansion on flow cytometry.

The source material was sorted CD4+, CD8+, or CD8+CD57+ T cells (not recorded which) from PBMCs. The J gene is TRBJ2-3, the V gene TRBV7-3, with D possibly being TRBD2 (5 bases). This clonotype was sampled from a human donor with aplastic anemia. CDR3: CASSLGGRFTDTQYF. CDR3 nucleotides: TGTGCCAGCAGCTTAGGAGGACGGTTCACAGATACGCAGTATTTT.